These 8 T cell receptor beta chains came from one sample sequenced in a study of beta chain features in type 1 diabetes. The isolated RNA, all of it, was reverse transcribed, so expressed TCRB transcripts were what got sequenced. Sequenced by immunoSEQ multiplex PCR; TCRdb stores in-frame clones only, minus some. The table records about 130,000 clones, roughly 10% of them present only once. General study findings and limits: The study found moderately but significantly shorter TCRB CDR3s in all four CD4+ subsets of Type 1 diabetes patients.

These receptors have no identified antigens. The sequenced sample consisted of central memory CD4+ T cells from blood. Source of these receptors: a man aged 25-45 years with type 1 diabetes.

This clone has more than one count but fewer than ten. A read error may account for a junction end that differs from germline. The rearrangement links TRBV7-7 to TRBJ2-5, with TRBD1 identical over 8 bases. Germline-derived CDR1 and CDR2 are SSHAT and FNYEAQ (reference sequence). The CDR3 has 14 amino acids. CDR3 sequence: CASSQGQGRATQYF. The CDR3 DNA is TGTGCTAGCAGCCAAGGACAGGGCAGGGCGACCCAGTACTTC. The whole variable domain, filled in from reference TRBV7-7 and TRBJ2-5, reads GAGVSQSPRYKVTKRGQDVTLRCDPISSHATLYWYQQALGQGPEFLTYFNYEAQPDKSGLPSDRFSAERPEGSISTLTIQRTEQRDSAMYRCASSQGQGRATQYFGPGTRLLVL.

This clone was seen a handful of times. This chain uses TRBV18 with TRBJ1-6, with no clear D. The CDR3 totals 15 residues. The ends were cut back, 5 bases at V and 7 bases at J, with 15 bases in the middle. Looked up from germline, CDR1 is KGHSH and CDR2 is LQKENI. CDR3: CASSRLGRSNSPLHF. The CDR3 DNA reads TGTGCCAGCTCAAGATTAGGCAGGTCGAATTCACCCCTCCACTTT. Full variable domain (remainder filled in from reference TRBV18 and TRBJ1-6): NAGVMQNPRHLVRRRGQEARLRCSPMKGHSHVYWYRQLPEEGLKFMVYLQKENIIDESGMPKERFSAEFPKEGPSILRIQQVVRGDSAAYFCASSRLGRSNSPLHFGNGTRLTVT.

This clone has a count of ten or more. This CDR3 is also generated by other DNA sequences in the sample. The chain carries TRBV6-5 and TRBJ1-6; 9 bases are shared with TRBD1. This CDR3 region has 15 residues. With V trimmed by 0 bases and J by 8 bases, 2 bases remained unmatched. The germline gives CDR1 MNHEY, CDR2 SVGAGI. CDR3 DNA sequence: TGTGCCAGCAGTTACTCGCGGACAGGGGATTCACCCCTCCACTTT. Its protein product is CASSYSRTGDSPLHF.

There are a few counts of this clone. V gene TRBV5-4 combines with J gene TRBJ2-5, with a weak D call TRBD1 (6 bases). V lost 7 bases and J 0 bases, leaving 10 bases between the germline ends. CDR1 is SGHNT and CDR2 is YYREEE in the germline V gene (reference sequence). This CDR3 region has 13 residues. The CDR3 bases are TGTGCCAGCCATAAGGGGGACCAAGAGACCCAGTACTTC. It is translated as CASHKGDQETQYF. Drawing the rest from reference TRBV5-4 and TRBJ2-5, the complete variable domain is ETGVTQSPTHLIKTRGQQVTLRCSSQSGHNTVSWYQQALGQGPQFIFQYYREEENGRGNFPPRFSGLQFPNYSSELNVNALELDDSALYLCASHKGDQETQYFGPGTRLLVL.

This clone was observed once. CDR3 protein: CASSYSIAGIETQYF. In DNA, the CDR3 is TGTGCCAGCAGTTACTCGATAGCGGGTATAGAGACCCAGTACTTC. V is TRBV6-5 and J is TRBJ2-5; TRBD2 matches at 7 bases. The trim removed 0 bases at V and 4 bases at J, leaving 5 bases unmatched. This CDR3 spans 15 amino acids. Per the germline V gene, CDR1 is MNHEY and CDR2 is SVGAGI.

This clone was counted a few times. V usage is TRBV2 and J usage is TRBJ2-1; 14 positions match TRBD2. Germline CDR1 reads SNHLY; CDR2 reads FYNNEI. Germline trimming cut 6 bases from V and 11 bases from J; bases unmatched to any gene: 9. The CDR3 runs 15 residues. The CDR3 loop is CASRPGLAGGHKQFF. CDR3 bases: TGTGCCAGCAGACCCGGACTAGCGGGGGGTCATAAGCAGTTCTTC.

The genes are TRBV9 and TRBJ1-1; perhaps TRBD1 as D (6 bases). Germline V gene sequence: CDR1 SGDLS, CDR2 YYNGEE. The CDR3 consists of 14 residues. V was pared by 3 bases and J by 0 bases, with 9 bases between. CDR3 loop: CASSAGHMNTEAFF. In DNA form, the CDR3 reads TGTGCCAGCAGCGCGGGACATATGAACACTGAAGCTTTCTTT.

This clone has a handful of counts. The rearrangement uses TRBV19 and TRBJ2-3, with 7 bases matching TRBD1. The V and J ends lost 10 bases and 1 base, in that order; junction bases with no gene match: 5. CDR3 size: 13 residues. CDR1 is LNHDA and CDR2 is SQIVND in the germline V gene (reference sequence). The CDR3 sequence is CATKGTGTDTQYF. CDR3 sequence (DNA): TGTGCCACCAAAGGGACAGGCACAGATACGCAGTATTTT.